This T cell receptor beta chain was sequenced for a study of T cells after yellow fever vaccination. Study context: Libraries from low-cell-number fractions were prepared with the SMART-Seq v4 Ultra Low Input RNA kit.

General observations from the study: Reappearance after the booster was observed for most primary-vaccination clones (about 97% CD4, over 70% CD8).

With 8 bases removed from V and 2 bases from J, the gap between germline ends came to 15 bases. Per germline, CDR1 LGHNA and CDR2 YSLEER. The CDR3 is made up of 15 amino acids. A process of 5'RACE template switching, which added a universal primer site and UMIs, was used to make TCR cDNA. TCRdb re-called the 5' RACE reads through MiXCR, storing one row per CDR3 protein. This table has 100,000 to 150,000 distinct CDR3 sequences, 13% to 15% appearing once. Regarding this clonotype: Its antigen is currently unknown.

The sequences come from CD8+ T cells sorted from PBMCs, collected 5 days after the yellow fever booster vaccination. The chain couples TRBV4-3 to TRBJ2-2, with D perhaps TRBD1 (5 bases). The receptor was isolated from a man younger than 35 who received the YFV17D yellow fever vaccine. As DNA, the CDR3 is TGCGCCAGCGGCCCGACAGTATTTAACACCGGGGAGCTGTTTTTT. Translation: CASGPTVFNTGELFF.